These 30 T cell receptor beta chains were all obtained from the same sample, sequenced in a study of shared clonotypes between healthy human individuals. Naive CD8 cells comprised CD45RO-negative, CCR7-positively selected cells, excluding terminally differentiated effector memory CD45RA+ cells. This table comes from immunoSEQ multiplex PCR, and its TCRdb copy is limited to in-frame clones, with some not included. The repertoire holds hundreds of thousands of clones, with around 95% as singletons. The sequencing input was naive CD8+ T cells sorted from blood. The receptors here all came from a woman in her 30s in good health.

This chain connects TRBV27 to TRBJ2-7; D is unresolved. V was shortened by 5 bases and J by 7 bases, with 15 bases between the two germline ends. The CDR3 totals 13 residues. Germline V gives CDR1 MNHEY, CDR2 SMNVEV (reference sequence). The CDR3 is CASSPRIGLEQYF. CDR3 DNA sequence: TGTGCCAGCAGTCCACGGATCGGGCTGGAGCAGTACTTC.

The J gene is TRBJ2-7, the V gene TRBV19; unclear D gene. Germline values: CDR1 LNHDA, CDR2 SQIVND (reference sequence). This CDR3 region has 13 residues. V was trimmed by 0 bases and J by 3 bases, leaving 6 bases between them. CDR3 DNA sequence: TGTGCCAGTAGTATAGATACGGGCTACGAGCAGTACTTC. It yields the protein CASSIDTGYEQYF.

The V and J genes are TRBV7-9 and TRBJ2-1; a possible D gene is TRBD2 (7 bases). Per the germline V gene, CDR1 is SEHNR and CDR2 is FQNEAQ (reference sequence). The germline V and J ends were trimmed by 8 bases and 7 bases, with 12 bases remaining between them. CDR3 length: 12 residues. The DNA for the CDR3 is TGTGCCAGCGCGGGGGCTAAGAATGAGCAGTTCTTC. It specifies CASAGAKNEQFF. Full variable domain (rest looked up from reference TRBV7-9 and TRBJ2-1): DTGVSQNPRHKITKRGQNVTFRCDPISEHNRLYWYRQTLGQGPEFLTYFQNEAQLEKSRLLSDRFSAERPKGSFSTLEIQRTEQGDSAMYLCASAGAKNEQFFGPGTRLTVL.

As regards this clone: The sample has other DNA sequences that encode this CDR3 too. The rearrangement joins TRBV28 to TRBJ2-7; TRBD1 aligns across 7 bases. The CDR3 covers 13 residues. Germline lookup yields CDR1 MDHEN and CDR2 SYDVKM. V shed 3 bases and J 3 bases; nucleotides not matched to a gene: 2. The CDR3 loop is CASSFGQVYEQYF. The CDR3 DNA sequence: TGTGCCAGCAGTTTTGGACAGGTCTACGAGCAGTACTTC.

This chain uses TRBV7-9 with TRBJ2-3, with unresolved D. Per the germline V gene, CDR1 is SEHNR and CDR2 is FQNEAQ (reference sequence). CDR3 size: 15 residues. Trimming removed 8 bases from V and 2 bases from J, with 17 bases in between. CDR3 bases: TGTGCCAGCGTTGAGTTGTGGGGTAACACAGATACGCAGTATTTT. Protein: CASVELWGNTDTQYF.

CDR3 DNA: TGTGCCAGCATGAAGGGGGACTCCTACAATGAGCAGTTCTTC. This encodes CASMKGDSYNEQFF. The chain is built from TRBV27 and TRBJ2-1, with a possible D match to TRBD1 (6 bases). This CDR3 is 14 amino acids long. The ends were cut back, 7 bases at V and 0 bases at J, with 10 bases in the middle. In germline, CDR1 is MNHEY, CDR2 SMNVEV (reference sequence).

The chain employs TRBV7-9 and TRBJ2-6; the match to TRBD1 covers 8 bases. Unmatched junction bases numbered 5, after V lost 5 bases and J lost 2 bases. CDR1 is SEHNR, CDR2 FQNEAQ, per germline (reference sequence). The CDR3 has 16 amino acids. CDR3 amino acids: CASSNQGAAGANVLTF. As DNA, the CDR3 is TGTGCCAGCAGCAACCAGGGGGCGGCTGGGGCCAACGTCCTGACTTTC.

V gene TRBV5-1 combines with J gene TRBJ1-4, with D uncertain. From germline, CDR1 is SGHRS and CDR2 YFSETQ. Trimming took off 0 bases at V and 3 bases at J, with 12 bases between the two ends. The CDR3 contains 16 residues. CDR3 DNA sequence: TGCGCCAGCAGCTTGGCCCTGGGAACGGCTAATGAAAAACTGTTTTTT. This encodes CASSLALGTANEKLFF.

J is TRBJ1-5 and V is TRBV2, with a possible D match to TRBD1 (6 bases). The V gene's germline CDR1 is SNHLY and CDR2 FYNNEI. The length of the CDR3 is 14 residues. V lost 6 bases to trimming and J lost 3 bases, with 12 bases between them. CDR3 coding DNA: TGTGCCAGCAGGGGTACAGGGTACAATCAGCCCCAGCATTTT. This gives the protein CASRGTGYNQPQHF.

In regard to this clone: This sample includes further DNA sequences coding for the same CDR3. The V call is TRBV5-4, the J call TRBJ2-7; TRBD1 matches 7 bases. Germline V gene lookup returns CDR1 SGHNT and CDR2 YYREEE (reference sequence). The junction had 1 base not matched to a gene; V was cut back by 7 bases and J by 0 bases. The CDR3 extends over 12 amino acids. CDR3 region: CASGDSSYEQYF. In DNA, the CDR3 is TGTGCCAGCGGGGACAGCTCCTACGAGCAGTACTTC. The full variable domain, with the rest looked up from reference TRBV5-4 and TRBJ2-7, is ETGVTQSPTHLIKTRGQQVTLRCSSQSGHNTVSWYQQALGQGPQFIFQYYREEENGRGNFPPRFSGLQFPNYSSELNVNALELDDSALYLCASGDSSYEQYFGPGTRLTVT.

The chain couples TRBV7-6 to TRBJ2-7; 7 bases map to TRBD2. CDR1 SGHVS and CDR2 FNYEAQ come from the germline V gene. The V and J ends lost 5 bases and 0 bases, in that order; junction bases with no gene match: 7. The CDR3 has 15 residues. The chain's CDR3 is CASSPLGGSSYEQYF. The CDR3 DNA reads TGTGCCAGCAGCCCTCTCGGCGGGAGCTCCTACGAGCAGTACTTC.

The V gene is TRBV5-6, the J gene TRBJ2-7; 9 bases agree with TRBD2. This CDR3 is 14 amino acids long. CDR1 SGHDT and CDR2 YYEEEE come from the germline V gene. With V trimmed by 7 bases and J by 4 bases, 9 bases remained unmatched. CDR3 DNA sequence: TGTGCCAGCCCCCTCTGGACTAGCGTGTACGAGCAGTACTTC. Translated, it gives CASPLWTSVYEQYF. Based on the CDR3 plus reference TRBV5-6 and TRBJ2-7, the full variable domain is DAGVTQSPTHLIKTRGQQVTLRCSPKSGHDTVSWYQQALGQGPQFIFQYYEEEERQRGNFPDRFSGHQFPNYSSELNVNALLLGDSALYLCASPLWTSVYEQYFGPGTRLTVT.

On this clone itself: Other DNA sequences in the sample encode the same CDR3. The rearrangement links TRBV5-1 to TRBJ1-5; D is possibly TRBD1 (5 bases). CDR3 size: 13 residues. The germline V gene has CDR1 SGHRS and CDR2 YFSETQ. V dropped 0 bases and J dropped 7 bases, with 8 bases sitting between them. CDR3 residues: CASSLAGGQPQHF. In DNA, the CDR3 is TGCGCCAGCAGCTTGGCCGGGGGACAGCCCCAGCATTTT.

The gene calls are TRBV7-6 and TRBJ1-1; the D is unclear. V lost 8 bases and J lost 4, with 14 bases in between. The CDR3 has 13 residues. Germline CDR1 SGHVS, CDR2 FNYEAQ. Here the CDR3 DNA reads TGTGCCAGCGCAAATCCCGAGAGCACTGAAGCTTTCTTT. This codes for CASANPESTEAFF. Combining the CDR3 with reference TRBV7-6 and TRBJ1-1 gives the whole variable domain GAGVSQSPRYKVTKRGQDVALRCDPISGHVSLYWYRQALGQGPEFLTYFNYEAQQDKSGLPNDRFSAERPEGSISTLTIQRTEQRDSAMYRCASANPESTEAFFGQGTRLTVV.

V is TRBV29-1 and J is TRBJ2-7, with 7 bases aligning to TRBD1. The CDR3 has 12 amino acids. CDR1 and CDR2 from the germline V gene are SQVTM and ANQGSEA. After removal of 3 bases from V and 2 bases from J, the junction contained 1 base not matched to a gene. In nucleotides, the CDR3 is TGCAGCGTTGAGGACAGGCCCTACGAGCAGTACTTC. It specifies CSVEDRPYEQYF.

This rearrangement joins TRBV9 to TRBJ2-2, with D perhaps matching TRBD1 or TRBD2 (5 bases each). This CDR3 is 18 amino acids long. V was cut by 4 bases and J by 5 bases, with 24 bases left in between. Per the germline V gene, CDR1 is SGDLS and CDR2 is YYNGEE. The CDR3 sequence is CASSPPLRGDWNTGELFF. The CDR3 coding sequence is TGTGCCAGCAGCCCCCCCCTGAGGGGAGATTGGAATACCGGGGAGCTGTTTTTT.

The chain recombines TRBV28 with TRBJ2-4, with a weak D call TRBD2 (5 bases). This CDR3 is built from 14 residues. Between the trimmed V and J ends, which lost 3 bases and 1 base, there was a span of 7 bases. CDR1 and CDR2 from the germline V gene are MDHEN and SYDVKM. The CDR3 region is CASSLGGAKNIQYF. CDR3 coding DNA: TGTGCCAGCAGTTTGGGCGGGGCCAAAAACATTCAGTACTTC.

The rearrangement links TRBV4-1 to TRBJ2-1; D unresolved. CDR3 length: 13 residues. Trimming pared 1 base from V and 7 bases from J, leaving 8 bases between. Germline assignment: CDR1 MGHRA and CDR2 YSYEKL. DNA of the CDR3: TGCGCCAGCAGCCAAGTTAAGGGAAATGAGCAGTTCTTC. It encodes CASSQVKGNEQFF.

The CDR3 region has the DNA TGTGCCAGCAGCCCAAAGCCGGCGGATCGACTTGTGAACACTGAAGCTTTCTTT. Residues: CASSPKPADRLVNTEAFF. This rearrangement joins TRBV7-6 to TRBJ1-1; D uncertain. V was cut by 5 bases and J by 0 bases, with 22 bases left in between. The germline V gene encodes CDR1 SGHVS and CDR2 FNYEAQ. This CDR3 contains 18 residues.

This sequence joins TRBV5-5 and TRBJ2-1, with D possibly matching TRBD1 (6 bases). The CDR3 loop spans 17 amino acids. Trimming removed 1 base at V and 0 bases at J, with 14 bases between. Germline assignment: CDR1 SGHKS and CDR2 YYEKEE (reference sequence). The CDR3 region has the DNA TGTGCCAGCAGCTTGACGGGACACCTGAGCTCCTACAATGAGCAGTTCTTC. It encodes CASSLTGHLSSYNEQFF.

This sequence joins TRBV7-9 and TRBJ2-7, with TRBD2 matching 8 bases. V shed 5 bases, J shed 0 bases, and the junction held 9 bases outside the gene matches. This CDR3 comprises 16 residues. The germline V gene encodes CDR1 SEHNR and CDR2 FQNEAQ (reference sequence). The CDR3 coding sequence is TGTGCCAGCAGCCCACCCGGGACTAGATCCTCCTACGAGCAGTACTTC. It is translated as CASSPPGTRSSYEQYF.

The CDR3 DNA reads TGTGCCAGCAGCAAAGACGAGCAGGAGGGGGCCCGGGGGATGGCCAACAATGAGCAGTTCTTC. It encodes CASSKDEQEGARGMANNEQFF. The rearrangement links TRBV21-1 to TRBJ2-1; the table names TRBD1, a call not compared with the DNA. TRBV21-1 is given as a pseudogene. This CDR3 has 21 amino acids.

To note about this clone: Other DNA variants within this sample encode the same CDR3. This sequence joins TRBV28 and TRBJ2-1; D is perhaps TRBD1 (6 bases). CDR3 length: 14 amino acids. The germline CDR1 and CDR2 sequences are MDHEN and SYDVKM. The V and J ends lost 1 base and 4 bases respectively, with 8 bases between them. The CDR3 sequence is CASSLLTGYNEQFF. The CDR3 nucleotides are TGTGCCAGCAGTTTATTGACAGGATACAATGAGCAGTTCTTC. Full variable domain (missing parts from reference TRBV28 and TRBJ2-1): DVKVTQSSRYLVKRTGEKVFLECVQDMDHENMFWYRQDPGLGLRLIYFSYDVKMKEKGDIPEGYSVSREKKERFSLILESASTNQTSMYLCASSLLTGYNEQFFGPGTRLTVL.

The chain is built from TRBV6-1 and TRBJ2-3; D not certain. This CDR3 spans 16 amino acids. Germline V CDR1 and CDR2: MNHNS, SASEGT. V was cut by 1 base and J by 1 base, with 12 bases left in between. CDR3 nucleotide sequence: TGTGCCAGCAGTGAAGGGACGGACCAACGCACAGATACGCAGTATTTT. Its protein product is CASSEGTDQRTDTQYF.

This clone was recorded once. The chain is built from TRBV19 and TRBJ1-5; D gene uncertain. CDR1 is LNHDA and CDR2 is SQIVND in the germline V gene (reference sequence). The V end lost 1 base, the J end lost 1 base, and 8 bases lay between the germline ends. The CDR3 totals 15 residues. The CDR3 bases are TGTGCCAGTAGTATAGGGGCACGGAGCAATCAGCCCCAGCATTTT. Amino acids: CASSIGARSNQPQHF.

This sequence joins TRBV6-5 and TRBJ2-1, with 11 bases lining up with TRBD2. Losses at the gene ends were 2 bases for V and 5 bases for J; bases not matched to a gene: 2. CDR3 size: 15 residues. In germline, CDR1 is MNHEY, CDR2 SVGAGI. The CDR3 region has the DNA TGTGCCAGCAGTTACCAACTAGCGGGGGACAATGAGCAGTTCTTC. Amino acids: CASSYQLAGDNEQFF.

This rearrangement joins TRBV5-6 to TRBJ2-7, with a possible D match to TRBD1 (5 bases). The germline V gene encodes CDR1 SGHDT and CDR2 YYEEEE. V dropped 0 bases and J dropped 2 bases, with 12 bases sitting between them. This CDR3 is built from 15 residues. CDR3 sequence reads: CASSLVGLGTYEQYF. Written as DNA, the CDR3 is TGTGCCAGCAGCTTGGTGGGGCTAGGGACCTACGAGCAGTACTTC.

The chain links TRBV29-1 to TRBJ2-5, with TRBD1 matching 7 bases. CDR1 and CDR2 from the germline V gene are SQVTM and ANQGSEA. The ends lost 0 bases at V and 2 bases at J; junction bases unmatched: 9. This CDR3 comprises 16 residues. CDR3 sequence (DNA): TGCAGCGTTGAAGATCAGGGACAGAAGTTACAAGAGACCCAGTACTTC. Translating gives CSVEDQGQKLQETQYF.

The J gene is TRBJ1-4, the V gene TRBV20-1, with 9 bases fitting TRBD1. From germline, CDR1 is DFQATT and CDR2 SNEGSKA (reference sequence). The CDR3 sequence is 11 residues long. Trimming removed 4 bases from V and 10 bases from J; junction bases left unmatched: 1. The CDR3 protein is CSATTGGKLFF. The CDR3 DNA reads TGCAGTGCTACGACAGGGGGAAAACTGTTTTTT.

CDR3 in DNA: TGTGCCAGCAGCCCTCAGGAGCGGGGCTCCTACGAGCAGTACTTC. Its protein is CASSPQERGSYEQYF. The V call is TRBV27, the J call TRBJ2-7; TRBD2 agrees at 7 bases. CDR1 and CDR2 from the germline V gene are MNHEY and SMNVEV (reference sequence). Germline trimming cut 6 bases from V and 0 bases from J; bases unmatched to any gene: 8. The CDR3 has 15 amino acids.